These T cell receptor beta chains were read from a single sample in a study of cytomegalovirus exposure and HLA in healthy donors. Produced via immunoSEQ multiplex PCR; TCRdb's table is partial and in-frame only. The profile covers roughly 150,000 clones, with more than 75% appearing a single time and approximately 3% taken by the ten largest. The source material was PBMCs. The receptors come from a man between 18 and 35 years old in good health and CMV-seronegative. Each CDR3 is given with its conserved first and last residue. D genes are given only for firm matches. Some rows mark clone size as missing; the rest say once, few, many or name a class of expanded clone.

>TRBV14|.|TRBJ2-2|.
TGTGCCAGCAGCCAAGATCGAACATTCACCGGGGAGCTGTTTTTT
CASSQDRTFTGELFF
>TRBV21-1|.|TRBJ2-5|.
TGTGCCAGCAGCAACGAGACAGGGGGTTTAGCGGAGACCCAGTACTTC
CASSNETGGLAETQYF
>TRBV7-9|.|TRBJ1-6|.
TGTGCCAGCAGCTTTCCAGGACAGATTAGCTCCTATAATTCACCCCTCCACTTT
CASSFPGQISSYNSPLHF
>TRBV5-4|once|TRBJ1-2|TRBD1
TGTGCCAGCAGCTTCCCAGGGGGCAACTATGGCTACACCTTC
CASSFPGGNYGYTF
>TRBV7-8|.|TRBJ1-5|.
TGTGCCAGCAGCTTAGTTGCCAGTGCCAATCAGCCCCAGCATTTT
CASSLVASANQPQHF
>TRBV7-9|.|TRBJ2-1|.
TGTGCCAGCAGCTTAATTACGGGTTACAATGAGCAGTTCTTC
CASSLITGYNEQFF
>TRBV25-1|.|TRBJ2-7|.
TGTGCCAGCAGTGAATATAACGATCCGGGAACCTACGAGCAGTACTTC
CASSEYNDPGTYEQYF
>TRBV28|.|TRBJ1-5|.
TGTGCCTCGAGGGAATACAATCAGCCCCAGCATTTT
CASREYNQPQHF
>TRBV6-4|.|TRBJ2-1|.
TGTGCCAGCAGTGCTCGCCTCGGGACTTCAAATGAGCAGTTCTTC
CASSARLGTSNEQFF
>TRBV5-8|.|TRBJ1-2|TRBD1
TGTGCCAGCAGGTTAACCGGGACAGGGGGCTATGGCTACACCTTC
CASRLTGTGGYGYTF
>TRBV6-5|.|TRBJ2-7|.
TGTGCCAGCAGACTAGACGTTACAAACGAGCAGTACTTC
CASRLDVTNEQYF
>TRBV19|.|TRBJ1-2|.
TGTGCCAGTAGTTCGGGACAAGTCTATGGCTACACCTTC
CASSSGQVYGYTF
>TRBV5-1|.|TRBJ2-3|TRBD1
TGCGCCACCCCGGGACAGATAACAGATACGCAGTATTTT
CATPGQITDTQYF
>TRBV10-2|.|TRBJ2-2|.
TGCGCCAGCAGTGTTGTGGGGGCGTACACCGGGGAGCTGTTTTTT
CASSVVGAYTGELFF
>TRBV5-1|.|TRBJ1-6|.
TGCGCCAGCAGCTTGACGGGAGGCTCCTATAATTCACCCCTCCACTTT
CASSLTGGSYNSPLHF
>TRBV4-3|.|TRBJ2-3|.
TGCGCCAGCAGCCAAGATGTTGGGACTCCAGATACGCAGTATTTT
CASSQDVGTPDTQYF
>TRBV11-2|few|TRBJ1-2|TRBD1
TGTGCCAGCAGCTTGGGACAGAAGGAATTCTATGGCTACACCTTC
CASSLGQKEFYGYTF
>TRBV5-1|.|TRBJ2-1|.
TGCGCCAGCAGCTTCTCACAGAATGAGCAGTTCTTC
CASSFSQNEQFF
>TRBV28|.|TRBJ2-7|.
TGTGCCAGCAGTTTGGTATCGGTTGCCTACGAGCAGTACTTC
CASSLVSVAYEQYF
>TRBV19|.|TRBJ2-1|TRBD2
TGTGCCAGTAGTGCGCTAGCGGGGAGGAATGAGCAGTTCTTC
CASSALAGRNEQFF
>TRBV7-2|.|TRBJ2-3|.
TGTGCCAGCAGCTTAATAAGGGGAGGCACGGATACGCAGTATTTT
CASSLIRGGTDTQYF
>TRBV2|.|TRBJ2-7|TRBD1
TGTGCCAGCAGCCCCCCCGGGACAGGGCTCCACGAGCAGTACTTC
CASSPPGTGLHEQYF
>TRBV6-5|.|TRBJ1-1|.
TGTGCCAGCAGTTACTCGATTACGGTTCGAACTGAAGCTTTCTTT
CASSYSITVRTEAFF
>TRBV5-1|.|TRBJ2-2|.
TGCGCCAGCAGCGAGAGGGTTCGGGACACCGGGGAGCTGTTTTTT
CASSERVRDTGELFF
>TRBV15|once|TRBJ2-7|TRBD2
TGTGCCACCAGCAGAGATCGTGCGGGAGGGCCGGACGAGCAGTACTTC
CATSRDRAGGPDEQYF
>TRBV4-1|.|TRBJ2-3|TRBD2
TGCGCCAGCAGCCAAGTGTCGACTAGCGGGAGTGCAGATACGCAGTATTTT
CASSQVSTSGSADTQYF
>TRBV18|.|TRBJ2-1|.
TGTGCCAGCTCACCACGGGCCCAACCTAACAATGAGCAGTTCTTC
CASSPRAQPNNEQFF
>TRBV5-8|once|TRBJ2-7|.
TGTGCCAGCAGCCACACAATGGGCCTGGACGAGCAGTACTTC
CASSHTMGLDEQYF
>TRBV6-5|.|TRBJ2-1|.
TGTGCCAGCATCGGAGGATCCGATGAGCAGTTCTTC
CASIGGSDEQFF
>TRBV6-1|.|TRBJ2-5|TRBD1
TGTGCCAGCATTCAGGGCACAGGGGGAGGAGAGACCCAGTACTTC
CASIQGTGGGETQYF
>TRBV27|.|TRBJ1-2|.
TGTGCCAGCCTCTTAAACCCCGGTATTAACTATGGCTACACCTTC
CASLLNPGINYGYTF
>TRBV5-1|.|TRBJ1-2|TRBD1
TGCGCCAGCAGCTTGTCAACAGGGGTTACGAACTATGGCTACACCTTC
CASSLSTGVTNYGYTF
>TRBV5-1|.|TRBJ1-5|TRBD1
TGCGCCAGCAGGGGGACAGATAATCAGCCCCAGCATTTT
CASRGTDNQPQHF
>TRBV11-2|.|TRBJ1-2|.
TGTGCCAGCACCAGATATAGTCCGGTGGGGCAAGTCTATGGCTACACCTTC
CASTRYSPVGQVYGYTF
>TRBV4-1|.|TRBJ2-3|.
TGCGCCAGCAGCCACCCGGGAGATACGCAGTATTTT
CASSHPGDTQYF
>TRBV5-1|.|TRBJ1-1|TRBD1
TGCGCCAGCAGCTCGGGAACAGGGGTTGGCACTGAAGCTTTCTTT
CASSSGTGVGTEAFF
>TRBV6-6|.|TRBJ2-2|TRBD1
TGTGCCAGCAGCCGGGACAGGAACACCGGGGAGCTGTTTTTT
CASSRDRNTGELFF